This T cell receptor beta chain is drawn from a study of blood T cells in healthy people across ages. The study, taken as a whole, reports: The fall in TCR beta diversity per million T cells was roughly linear with age.

The authors drew 8.5 to 10 milliliters of peripheral blood from each donor. V was shortened by 6 bases and J by 1 base, with 14 bases between the two germline ends. Germline V gives CDR1 DFQATT, CDR2 SNEGSKA (reference sequence). The CDR3 consists of 14 residues. This clonotype was counted between two and nine times. Antigen: not known. Next came a second PCR, run for about 7 to 12 cycles, which used a sample-barcoded 5' primer along with a J-beta primer mix. TCRdb re-called the 5' RACE reads through MiXCR, storing one row per CDR3 protein. Of 700,000 to 850,000 distinct CDR3 sequences in the sample, 53% were seen once.

The V and J genes are TRBV20-1 and TRBJ2-3; tentatively, D is TRBD2 (6 bases). The sequence came from a man older than 75 in good health. The sequenced sample consisted of blood. CDR3 sequence reads: CSALGLVGTDTQYF. In nucleotides, the CDR3 is TGCAGTGCATTGGGACTGGTGGGCACAGATACGCAGTATTTT.